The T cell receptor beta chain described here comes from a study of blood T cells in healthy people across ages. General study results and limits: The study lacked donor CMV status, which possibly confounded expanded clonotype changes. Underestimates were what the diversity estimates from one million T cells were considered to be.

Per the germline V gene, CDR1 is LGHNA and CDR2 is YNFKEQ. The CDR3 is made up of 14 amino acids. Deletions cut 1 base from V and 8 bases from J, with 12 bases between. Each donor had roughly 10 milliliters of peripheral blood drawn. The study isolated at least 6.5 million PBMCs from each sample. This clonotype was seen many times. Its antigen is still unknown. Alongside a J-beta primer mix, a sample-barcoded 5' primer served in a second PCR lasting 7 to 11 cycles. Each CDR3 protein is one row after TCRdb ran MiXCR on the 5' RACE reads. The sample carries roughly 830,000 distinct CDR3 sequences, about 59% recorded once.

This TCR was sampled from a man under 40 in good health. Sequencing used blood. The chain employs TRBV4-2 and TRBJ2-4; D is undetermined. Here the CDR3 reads CASSQVLRLDIQYF. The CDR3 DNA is TGTGCCAGCAGCCAAGTGCTGAGGCTGGACATTCAGTACTTC.